A selection of T cell receptor beta chains follows, all from one sample in a study of blood T cell repertoires in COVID-19. Generated by immunoSEQ multiplex PCR, the TCRdb table keeps only in-frame clones and is missing some. The table lists about 71,000 clones, about 86% of them singletons. Specimen: peripheral blood. The receptors were sampled from a man between 65 and 85 years old with acute or convalescent COVID-19. Each CDR3 is given with its conserved first and last residue. The D gene is left open where the match is weak. A clone size is listed for some rows: how often the clone was seen (once, few, many), or a class if it is expanded.

j_call: TRBJ2-7; d_call: TRBD2; clone_size: NA; v_call: TRBV6-5; cdr3_aa: CASSLERGADEQYF; cdr3_nt: TGTGCCAGCAGCCTGGAGCGGGGGGCCGACGAGCAGTACTTC
j_call: TRBJ1-2; d_call: TRBD1; clone_size: NA; v_call: TRBV30; cdr3_aa: CAWSSGQGANYGYTF; cdr3_nt: TGTGCCTGGAGTTCCGGACAGGGGGCTAACTATGGCTACACCTTC
j_call: TRBJ1-1; d_call: TRBD1; clone_size: NA; v_call: TRBV5-1; cdr3_aa: CASSGVDRGAEAFF; cdr3_nt: TGCGCCAGCAGCGGGGTGGACAGGGGGGCTGAAGCTTTCTTT
j_call: TRBJ2-7; d_call: TRBD2; clone_size: NA; v_call: TRBV6-5; cdr3_aa: CASSYSTSGNGEQYF; cdr3_nt: TGTGCCAGCAGTTACTCGACTAGCGGGAATGGGGAGCAGTACTTC
j_call: TRBJ2-7; d_call: TRBD2; clone_size: NA; v_call: TRBV28; cdr3_aa: CASRGLAGRHEQYF; cdr3_nt: TGTGCCAGCAGAGGACTAGCGGGACGTCACGAGCAGTACTTC
j_call: TRBJ1-1; d_call: NA; clone_size: once; v_call: TRBV5-4; cdr3_aa: CASSLGIVTGGNTEAFF; cdr3_nt: TGTGCCAGCAGCTTGGGTATTGTGACAGGTGGAAACACTGAAGCTTTCTTT
j_call: TRBJ2-1; d_call: TRBD2; clone_size: once; v_call: TRBV10-3; cdr3_aa: CAISESGIEQFF; cdr3_nt: TGTGCCATCAGTGAGAGCGGGATTGAGCAGTTCTTC
j_call: TRBJ2-7; d_call: TRBD2; clone_size: NA; v_call: TRBV7-2; cdr3_aa: CASSLLAGGYEQYF; cdr3_nt: TGTGCCAGCAGCTTACTAGCGGGAGGCTACGAGCAGTACTTC
j_call: TRBJ1-2; d_call: TRBD1; clone_size: NA; v_call: TRBV19; cdr3_aa: CASSTPVGQLLDYTF; cdr3_nt: TGTGCCAGTAGTACCCCCGTGGGACAGTTGTTGGACTACACCTTC
j_call: TRBJ1-5; d_call: NA; clone_size: NA; v_call: TRBV2; cdr3_aa: CASRGQVHPQHF; cdr3_nt: TGTGCCAGCAGGGGCCAGGTTCACCCCCAGCATTTT
j_call: TRBJ2-4; d_call: TRBD1; clone_size: NA; v_call: TRBV5-1; cdr3_aa: CARENRGQAKNIQYF; cdr3_nt: TGCGCCAGAGAAAACAGGGGGCAGGCCAAAAACATTCAGTACTTC
j_call: TRBJ1-4; d_call: TRBD1; clone_size: NA; v_call: TRBV28; cdr3_aa: CASSLSDTGEHEKLFF; cdr3_nt: TGTGCCAGCAGTTTGTCGGATACAGGGGAGCATGAAAAACTGTTTTTT
j_call: TRBJ2-1; d_call: NA; clone_size: once; v_call: TRBV19; cdr3_aa: CASSIGMTENNEQFF; cdr3_nt: TGTGCCAGTAGTATAGGGATGACAGAGAACAATGAGCAGTTCTTC
j_call: TRBJ2-1; d_call: TRBD2; clone_size: NA; v_call: TRBV6-7; cdr3_aa: CAKTSGSKGNEQFF; cdr3_nt: TGTGCCAAGACTAGCGGGAGTAAAGGGAATGAGCAGTTCTTC
j_call: TRBJ2-5; d_call: TRBD2; clone_size: NA; v_call: TRBV10-3; cdr3_aa: CAISEDGREGQETQYF; cdr3_nt: TGTGCCATCAGTGAGGATGGGCGGGAGGGCCAAGAGACCCAGTACTTC
j_call: TRBJ2-1; d_call: NA; clone_size: NA; v_call: TRBV19; cdr3_aa: CASRHMRNEQFF; cdr3_nt: TGTGCCAGTCGGCACATGCGGAATGAGCAGTTCTTC
j_call: TRBJ2-7; d_call: TRBD2; clone_size: NA; v_call: TRBV7-9; cdr3_aa: CALTGTSGSEQYF; cdr3_nt: TGTGCCCTTACCGGGACTAGCGGCAGCGAGCAGTACTTC
j_call: TRBJ1-2; d_call: NA; clone_size: NA; v_call: TRBV11-2; cdr3_aa: CASNPTGLRYGYTF; cdr3_nt: TGTGCCAGCAACCCGACAGGTTTGCGGTATGGCTACACCTTC
j_call: TRBJ1-2; d_call: NA; clone_size: NA; v_call: TRBV14; cdr3_aa: CATNTAGTGYTF; cdr3_nt: TGTGCCACCAATACGGCGGGGACTGGCTACACCTTC
j_call: TRBJ1-1; d_call: NA; clone_size: NA; v_call: TRBV27; cdr3_aa: CASWQGNTEAFF; cdr3_nt: TGTGCCAGCTGGCAGGGGAACACTGAAGCTTTCTTT
j_call: TRBJ1-2; d_call: TRBD1; clone_size: NA; v_call: TRBV9; cdr3_aa: CASSVTDRDRAYYGYTF; cdr3_nt: TGTGCCAGCAGCGTGACAGACAGGGACAGGGCTTACTATGGCTACACCTTC
j_call: TRBJ1-2; d_call: NA; clone_size: many; v_call: TRBV3-1/TRBV3-2; cdr3_aa: CASSPWGSPYGYTF; cdr3_nt: TGTGCCAGCAGCCCCTGGGGCAGCCCCTATGGCTACACCTTC
j_call: TRBJ2-7; d_call: NA; clone_size: NA; v_call: TRBV4-1; cdr3_aa: CASSQDRYEQYF; cdr3_nt: TGCGCCAGCAGCCAAGACCGCTACGAGCAGTACTTC
j_call: TRBJ2-7; d_call: TRBD2; clone_size: once; v_call: TRBV9; cdr3_aa: CASSVSGTSGNEQYF; cdr3_nt: TGTGCCAGCAGCGTTAGCGGGACTAGCGGGAACGAGCAGTACTTC
j_call: TRBJ1-2; d_call: TRBD1; clone_size: NA; v_call: TRBV19; cdr3_aa: CATSPGQMNGYTF; cdr3_nt: TGTGCCACCTCGCCGGGACAGATGAATGGCTACACCTTC
j_call: TRBJ2-1; d_call: TRBD2; clone_size: few; v_call: TRBV7-3; cdr3_aa: CASSLTSGSPYNEQFF; cdr3_nt: TGTGCCAGCAGCTTAACTAGCGGGAGCCCCTACAATGAGCAGTTCTTC
j_call: TRBJ2-1; d_call: NA; clone_size: NA; v_call: TRBV11-2; cdr3_aa: CAGSTQGSSYNEQFF; cdr3_nt: TGTGCCGGCTCAACTCAGGGTTCCTCCTACAATGAGCAGTTCTTC
j_call: TRBJ1-1; d_call: TRBD1; clone_size: once; v_call: TRBV11-2; cdr3_aa: CASSLTGVGFNTEAFF; cdr3_nt: TGTGCCAGCAGCTTAACAGGGGTGGGGTTCAACACTGAAGCTTTCTTT
j_call: TRBJ2-7; d_call: TRBD1; clone_size: NA; v_call: TRBV13; cdr3_aa: CASSSSRRGRGGSYEQYF; cdr3_nt: TGTGCCAGCAGCTCAAGCCGCAGGGGGCGCGGAGGCTCCTACGAGCAGTACTTC
j_call: TRBJ1-4; d_call: NA; clone_size: NA; v_call: TRBV19; cdr3_aa: CASRAYLKLFF; cdr3_nt: TGTGCCAGTCGCGCCTACTTGAAACTGTTTTTT
j_call: TRBJ2-1; d_call: TRBD2; clone_size: NA; v_call: TRBV5-6; cdr3_aa: CASSLDLAGDYGEQFF; cdr3_nt: TGTGCCAGCAGCTTGGACCTAGCGGGAGATTATGGTGAGCAGTTCTTC
j_call: TRBJ1-2; d_call: NA; clone_size: NA; v_call: TRBV3-1/TRBV3-2; cdr3_aa: CASSHGDYGYTF; cdr3_nt: TGTGCCAGCAGCCACGGGGACTATGGCTACACCTTC
j_call: TRBJ2-2; d_call: NA; clone_size: NA; v_call: TRBV9; cdr3_aa: CASSVAREQGPGELFF; cdr3_nt: TGTGCCAGCAGCGTAGCGAGGGAACAGGGCCCCGGGGAGCTGTTTTTT
j_call: TRBJ1-5; d_call: NA; clone_size: once; v_call: TRBV27; cdr3_aa: CASRTGTSNQPQHF; cdr3_nt: TGTGCCAGCAGGACAGGCACCTCTAATCAGCCCCAGCATTTT
j_call: TRBJ1-5; d_call: NA; clone_size: NA; v_call: TRBV30; cdr3_aa: CAWSAPGYNQPQHF; cdr3_nt: TGTGCCTGGAGTGCTCCGGGATACAATCAGCCCCAGCATTTT
j_call: TRBJ2-5; d_call: TRBD1; clone_size: NA; v_call: TRBV4-1; cdr3_aa: CASSQWTGARETQYF; cdr3_nt: TGCGCCAGCAGCCAGTGGACAGGGGCGAGAGAGACCCAGTACTTC
j_call: TRBJ2-3; d_call: TRBD1; clone_size: NA; v_call: TRBV5-8; cdr3_aa: CASSDNRQGWTDTQYF; cdr3_nt: TGTGCCAGCAGCGATAATAGACAGGGGTGGACAGATACGCAGTATTTT
j_call: TRBJ2-2; d_call: NA; clone_size: NA; v_call: TRBV4-1; cdr3_aa: CASSQDWAGPGELFF; cdr3_nt: TGCGCCAGCAGCCAAGATTGGGCAGGGCCCGGGGAGCTGTTTTTT
j_call: TRBJ2-5; d_call: NA; clone_size: few; v_call: TRBV5-1; cdr3_aa: CASSTSSYQETQYF; cdr3_nt: TGCGCCAGCAGCACCAGTTCGTACCAAGAGACCCAGTACTTC
j_call: TRBJ2-6; d_call: NA; clone_size: NA; v_call: TRBV11-2; cdr3_aa: CASRRGREAVSGANVLTF; cdr3_nt: TGTGCCAGCAGGCGAGGTAGGGAGGCGGTCTCTGGGGCCAACGTCCTGACTTTC
j_call: TRBJ2-2; d_call: NA; clone_size: NA; v_call: TRBV7-3; cdr3_aa: CASSLRQGGELFF; cdr3_nt: TGTGCCAGCAGCTTACGCCAGGGCGGGGAGCTGTTTTTT
j_call: TRBJ2-7; d_call: NA; clone_size: NA; v_call: TRBV4-1; cdr3_aa: CASSPYQRENYEQYF; cdr3_nt: TGCGCCAGCAGCCCCTATCAGAGGGAAAATTACGAGCAGTACTTC
j_call: TRBJ2-5; d_call: TRBD1; clone_size: NA; v_call: TRBV19; cdr3_aa: CASSMLGGVETQYF; cdr3_nt: TGTGCCAGTAGTATGTTAGGGGGCGTAGAGACCCAGTACTTC
j_call: TRBJ2-7; d_call: TRBD1; clone_size: NA; v_call: TRBV5-5; cdr3_aa: CASRLTGDEQYF; cdr3_nt: TGTGCCAGCAGATTGACAGGGGACGAGCAGTACTTC
j_call: TRBJ1-1; d_call: NA; clone_size: NA; v_call: TRBV20-1; cdr3_aa: CSASNQAWNTEAFF; cdr3_nt: TGCAGTGCTAGTAATCAGGCCTGGAACACTGAAGCTTTCTTT
j_call: TRBJ2-1; d_call: TRBD2; clone_size: NA; v_call: TRBV5-1; cdr3_aa: CASHWTSGWVGGEQFF; cdr3_nt: TGCGCCAGCCATTGGACTAGCGGGTGGGTAGGTGGTGAGCAGTTCTTC
j_call: TRBJ1-4; d_call: NA; clone_size: NA; v_call: TRBV5-4; cdr3_aa: CASSPGRQSQNEKLFF; cdr3_nt: TGTGCCAGCAGCCCAGGCCGACAGTCCCAAAATGAAAAACTGTTTTTT
j_call: TRBJ2-7; d_call: NA; clone_size: NA; v_call: TRBV12-5; cdr3_aa: CASGSVRGSSVASYEQYF; cdr3_nt: TGTGCTAGTGGATCCGTAAGGGGCTCTAGCGTGGCTTCGTACGAGCAGTACTTC
j_call: TRBJ2-3; d_call: NA; clone_size: NA; v_call: TRBV11-3; cdr3_aa: CASSPGRGSDTQYF; cdr3_nt: TGTGCCAGCAGCCCGGGACGGGGGTCAGATACGCAGTATTTT
j_call: TRBJ1-3; d_call: NA; clone_size: NA; v_call: TRBV7-9; cdr3_aa: CASSLVKGTGNTIYF; cdr3_nt: TGTGCCAGCAGCTTAGTAAAGGGGACTGGAAACACCATATATTTT
j_call: TRBJ2-3; d_call: TRBD2; clone_size: NA; v_call: TRBV19; cdr3_aa: CASSHRLAGSPDTQYF; cdr3_nt: TGTGCCAGTAGCCATCGACTAGCGGGATCACCAGATACGCAGTATTTT
j_call: TRBJ1-5; d_call: NA; clone_size: NA; v_call: TRBV28; cdr3_aa: CASSYRVQPQHF; cdr3_nt: TGTGCCAGCAGTTACAGGGTACAGCCCCAGCATTTT
j_call: TRBJ2-7; d_call: TRBD2; clone_size: NA; v_call: TRBV27; cdr3_aa: CASSYRTSGVGHEQYF; cdr3_nt: TGTGCCAGCAGTTATCGGACTAGCGGGGTCGGCCACGAGCAGTACTTC
j_call: TRBJ2-1; d_call: NA; clone_size: NA; v_call: TRBV3-1/TRBV3-2; cdr3_aa: CASSPTSGKVSYNEQFF; cdr3_nt: TGTGCCAGCAGCCCAACCTCCGGGAAGGTCTCCTACAATGAGCAGTTCTTC
j_call: TRBJ1-1; d_call: TRBD1; clone_size: NA; v_call: TRBV6-5; cdr3_aa: CASRSGGLNTEAFF; cdr3_nt: TGTGCCAGCAGGTCAGGGGGCCTGAACACTGAAGCTTTCTTT